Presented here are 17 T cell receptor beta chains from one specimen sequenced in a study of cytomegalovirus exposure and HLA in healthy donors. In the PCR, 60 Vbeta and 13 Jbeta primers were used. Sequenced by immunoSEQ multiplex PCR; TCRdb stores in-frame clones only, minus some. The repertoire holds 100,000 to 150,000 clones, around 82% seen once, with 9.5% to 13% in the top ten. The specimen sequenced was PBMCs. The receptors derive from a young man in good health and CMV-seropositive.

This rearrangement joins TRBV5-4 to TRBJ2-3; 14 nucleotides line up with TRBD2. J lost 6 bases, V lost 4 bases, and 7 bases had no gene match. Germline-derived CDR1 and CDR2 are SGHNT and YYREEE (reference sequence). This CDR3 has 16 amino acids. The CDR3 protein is CASSPGLAGVRDTQYF. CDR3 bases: TGTGCCAGCAGCCCGGGACTAGCGGGAGTGCGCGATACGCAGTATTTT. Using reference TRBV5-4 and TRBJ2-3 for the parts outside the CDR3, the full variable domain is ETGVTQSPTHLIKTRGQQVTLRCSSQSGHNTVSWYQQALGQGPQFIFQYYREEENGRGNFPPRFSGLQFPNYSSELNVNALELDDSALYLCASSPGLAGVRDTQYFGPGTRLTVL.

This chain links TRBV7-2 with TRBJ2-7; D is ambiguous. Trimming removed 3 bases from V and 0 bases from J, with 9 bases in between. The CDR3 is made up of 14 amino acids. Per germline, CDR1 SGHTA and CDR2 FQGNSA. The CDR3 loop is CASSFLSLSYEQYF. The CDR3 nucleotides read TGTGCCAGCAGCTTCCTTAGCCTCTCCTACGAGCAGTACTTC.

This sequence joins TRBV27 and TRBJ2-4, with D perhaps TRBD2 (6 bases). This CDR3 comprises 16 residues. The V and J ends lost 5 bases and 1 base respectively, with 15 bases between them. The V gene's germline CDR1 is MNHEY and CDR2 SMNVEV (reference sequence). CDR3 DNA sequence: TGTGCCAGCAGTACTAAGGGAGGCTACGCCAAAAACATTCAGTACTTC. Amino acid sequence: CASSTKGGYAKNIQYF.

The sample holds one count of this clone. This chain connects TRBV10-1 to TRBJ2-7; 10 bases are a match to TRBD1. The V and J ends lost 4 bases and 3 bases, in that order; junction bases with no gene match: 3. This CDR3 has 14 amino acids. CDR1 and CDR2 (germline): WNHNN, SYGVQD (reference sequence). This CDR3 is CASSGRDRGYEQYF. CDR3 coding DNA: TGCGCCAGCAGTGGCCGGGACAGGGGCTACGAGCAGTACTTC.

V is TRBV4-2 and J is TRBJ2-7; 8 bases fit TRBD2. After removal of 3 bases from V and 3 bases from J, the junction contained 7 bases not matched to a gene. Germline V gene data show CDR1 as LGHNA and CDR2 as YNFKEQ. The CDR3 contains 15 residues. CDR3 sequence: CASSHRLARNYEQYF. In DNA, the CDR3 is TGTGCCAGCAGCCATCGACTAGCGAGAAACTACGAGCAGTACTTC.

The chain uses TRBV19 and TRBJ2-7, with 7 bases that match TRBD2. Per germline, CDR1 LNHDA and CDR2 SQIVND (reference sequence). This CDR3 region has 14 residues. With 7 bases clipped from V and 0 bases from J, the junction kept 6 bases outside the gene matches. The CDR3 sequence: CASTSASGSYEQYF. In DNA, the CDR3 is TGTGCCAGTACCTCTGCTAGCGGCTCCTACGAGCAGTACTTC.

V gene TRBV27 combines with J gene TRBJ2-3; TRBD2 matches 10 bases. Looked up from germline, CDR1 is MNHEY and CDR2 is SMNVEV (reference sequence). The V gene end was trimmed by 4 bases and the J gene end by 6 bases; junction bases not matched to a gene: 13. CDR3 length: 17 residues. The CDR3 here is CASSSGILAGVSDTQYF. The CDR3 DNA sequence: TGTGCCAGCAGTTCTGGAATTCTAGCGGGAGTATCGGATACGCAGTATTTT.

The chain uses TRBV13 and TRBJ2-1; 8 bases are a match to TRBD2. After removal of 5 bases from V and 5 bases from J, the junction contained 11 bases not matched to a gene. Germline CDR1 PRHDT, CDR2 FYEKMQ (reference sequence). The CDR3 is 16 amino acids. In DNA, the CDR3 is TGTGCCAGCAGCACTGGAGCGGGAGTGGGTGACAATGAGCAGTTCTTC. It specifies CASSTGAGVGDNEQFF. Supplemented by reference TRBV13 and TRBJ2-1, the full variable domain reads AAGVIQSPRHLIKEKRETATLKCYPIPRHDTVYWYQQGPGQDPQFLISFYEKMQSDKGSIPDRFSAQQFSDYHSELNMSSLELGDSALYFCASSTGAGVGDNEQFFGPGTRLTVL.

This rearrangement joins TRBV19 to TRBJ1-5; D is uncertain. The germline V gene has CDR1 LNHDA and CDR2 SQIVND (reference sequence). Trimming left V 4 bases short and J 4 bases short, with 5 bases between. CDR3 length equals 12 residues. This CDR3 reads CASSSVNQPQHF. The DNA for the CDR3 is TGTGCCAGTAGTAGCGTTAATCAGCCCCAGCATTTT.

The CDR3 loop is CASSLASGNEQFF. The CDR3 region has the DNA TGTGCCAGCAGCTTAGCGTCAGGCAATGAGCAGTTCTTC. The V and J genes are TRBV7-8 and TRBJ2-1; D not resolved. Germline loops: CDR1 SGHVS, CDR2 FQNEAQ. The CDR3 has 13 residues. V lost 0 bases and J lost 6, with 6 bases in between.

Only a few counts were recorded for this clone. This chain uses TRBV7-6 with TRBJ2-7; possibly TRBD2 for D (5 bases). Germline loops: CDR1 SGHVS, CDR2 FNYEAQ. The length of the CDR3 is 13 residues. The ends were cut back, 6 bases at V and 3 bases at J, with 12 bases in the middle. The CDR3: CASSPGFFYEQYF. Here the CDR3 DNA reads TGTGCCAGCAGTCCGGGGTTCTTCTACGAGCAGTACTTC.

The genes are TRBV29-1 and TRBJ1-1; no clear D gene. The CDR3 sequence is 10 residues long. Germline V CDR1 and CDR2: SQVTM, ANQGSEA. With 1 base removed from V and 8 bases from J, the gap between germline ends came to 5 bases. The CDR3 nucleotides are TGCAGCGTTGAAGTCCGGGAAGCTTTCTTT. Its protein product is CSVEVREAFF.

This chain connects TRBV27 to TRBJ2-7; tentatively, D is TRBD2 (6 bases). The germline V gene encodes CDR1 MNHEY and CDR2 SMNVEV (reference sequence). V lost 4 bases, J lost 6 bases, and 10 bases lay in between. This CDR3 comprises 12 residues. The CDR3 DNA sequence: TGTGCCAGCAGTTACGGGGGAGGCGAGCAGTACTTC. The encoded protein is CASSYGGGEQYF.

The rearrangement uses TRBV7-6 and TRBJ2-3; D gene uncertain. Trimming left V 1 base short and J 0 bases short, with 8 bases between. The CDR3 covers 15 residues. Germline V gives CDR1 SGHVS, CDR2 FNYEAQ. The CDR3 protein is CASSLGLASTDTQYF. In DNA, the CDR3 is TGTGCCAGCAGCTTAGGGCTGGCTAGCACAGATACGCAGTATTTT.

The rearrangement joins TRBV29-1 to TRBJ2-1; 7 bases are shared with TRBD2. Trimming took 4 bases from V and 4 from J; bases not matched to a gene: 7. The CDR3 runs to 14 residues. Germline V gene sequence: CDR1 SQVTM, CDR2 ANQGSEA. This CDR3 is CSVVSGAAYNEQFF. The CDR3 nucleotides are TGCAGCGTTGTGAGCGGGGCGGCTTACAATGAGCAGTTCTTC.

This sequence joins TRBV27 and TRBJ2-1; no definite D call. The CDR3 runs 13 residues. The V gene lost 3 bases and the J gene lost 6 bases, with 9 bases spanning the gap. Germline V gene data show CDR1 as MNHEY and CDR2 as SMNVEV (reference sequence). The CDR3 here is CASSLELSNEQFF. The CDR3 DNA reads TGTGCCAGCAGTTTGGAGTTAAGCAATGAGCAGTTCTTC.

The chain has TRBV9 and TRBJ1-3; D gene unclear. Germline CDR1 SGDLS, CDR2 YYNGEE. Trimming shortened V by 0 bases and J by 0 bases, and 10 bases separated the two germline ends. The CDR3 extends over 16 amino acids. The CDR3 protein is CASSVDPGASGNTIYF. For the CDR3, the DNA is TGTGCCAGCAGCGTAGATCCCGGTGCCTCTGGAAACACCATATATTTT. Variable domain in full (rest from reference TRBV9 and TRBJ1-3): DSGVTQTPKHLITATGQRVTLRCSPRSGDLSVYWYQQSLDQGLQFLIQYYNGEERAKGNILERFSAQQFPDLHSELNLSSLELGDSALYFCASSVDPGASGNTIYFGEGSWLTVV.